This is a list of T cell receptor beta chains from one sample in a study of blood T cell repertoires in COVID-19. Some clones are missing from TCRdb's copy, which holds only in-frame ones; the method was immunoSEQ multiplex PCR. The sample has about 60,000 clones, 65% to 85% seen once. Sequenced input: PBMCs or T cells enriched from blood (not recorded which). The receptors were gathered from a woman aged 40 to 50 with acute COVID-19. CDR3s include the opening cysteine and the closing phenylalanine or tryptophan. The D gene is left open where the match is weak. Size is stated for part of the rows, as once, few or many counts, or as a class when the clone is expanded.

TRBJ1-4 | . | TRBV13 | few | TGTGCCAGCAGCTCATCGGACATTCTATCTAAGGAAAAACTGTTTTTT | CASSSSDILSKEKLFF
TRBJ2-3 | TRBD1 | TRBV6-4 | . | TGTGCCAGCAGTGACGGGGGACAGGGGGGAGATACGCAGTATTTT | CASSDGGQGGDTQYF
TRBJ1-4 | TRBD1 | TRBV7-9 | . | TGTGCCAGCAGCTTACCCCTGGGACAGGAAAAACTGTTTTTT | CASSLPLGQEKLFF
TRBJ2-3 | . | TRBV15 | . | TGTGCCACCGGTTTCCGGGGGTCGGTCACAGATACGCAGTATTTT | CATGFRGSVTDTQYF
TRBJ2-1 | . | TRBV7-8 | . | TGTGCCAGCAGCTTAAGGTACCCAGGGACTCATTCCTACAATGAGCAGTTCTTC | CASSLRYPGTHSYNEQFF
TRBJ2-7 | TRBD2 | TRBV10-2 | . | TGCGCCAGCAGTGGACTAGCGGGAGATCACGAGCAGTACTTC | CASSGLAGDHEQYF
TRBJ1-1 | . | TRBV19 | . | TGTGCCAGTAGTCTGCGTGTCGAGAACACTGAAGCTTTCTTT | CASSLRVENTEAFF
TRBJ1-6 | TRBD1 | TRBV27 | . | TGTGCCAGCAGTTCCGGACAGGGGAGCAGTTATAATTCACCCCTCCACTTT | CASSSGQGSSYNSPLHF
TRBJ2-5 | . | TRBV9 | . | TGTGCCAGCAGCGTAGACGGAGGGGCCGAGGAGACCCAGTACTTC | CASSVDGGAEETQYF
TRBJ2-3 | . | TRBV29-1 | . | TGCAGCGCGTCCGAATGGGGGGGCACAGATACGCAGTATTTT | CSASEWGGTDTQYF
TRBJ1-2 | . | TRBV16 | . | TGTGCCAGCAGCCAAACGACAGACTATGGCTACACCTTC | CASSQTTDYGYTF
TRBJ1-3 | . | TRBV5-4 | . | TGTGCCAGCAGCTTAGGAGGTTCTGGAAACACCATATATTTT | CASSLGGSGNTIYF
TRBJ2-3 | . | TRBV7-9 | . | TGTGCCAGCAGCTGGAGGGGGGGACGGAGCACAGATACGCAGTATTTT | CASSWRGGRSTDTQYF
TRBJ2-2 | TRBD2 | TRBV5-1 | . | TGCGCCAGCAGCTTGGGTTTTAGCGGGAGTATCGGGGAGCTGTTTTTT | CASSLGFSGSIGELFF
TRBJ2-5 | . | TRBV7-7 | . | TGTGCTAGCAGCTTAGGTGACAGCCTCCAAGAGACCCAGTACTTC | CASSLGDSLQETQYF
TRBJ2-1 | . | TRBV21-1 | few | TGTGCCAGCAGCCACAGCGGGGGGGTCTCCTACAATGAGCAGTTCTTC | CASSHSGGVSYNEQFF
TRBJ1-6 | TRBD1 | TRBV27 | . | TGTGCCAGCAGTTACAGGGGAACTAATTCACCCCTCCACTTT | CASSYRGTNSPLHF
TRBJ1-2 | . | TRBV19 | . | TGTGCCAGTAGTATGTCAGCGCATGGCTACACCTTC | CASSMSAHGYTF
TRBJ1-2 | . | TRBV3-1/TRBV3-2 | once | TGTGCCAGCAGCCATCTTCAGGGGAACTATGGCTACACCTTC | CASSHLQGNYGYTF
TRBJ1-6 | . | TRBV19 | . | TGTGCCAGTACCAATCTCGGTAGTTCACCCCTCCACTTT | CASTNLGSSPLHF
TRBJ2-2 | . | TRBV6-5 | . | TGTGCCAGCAGTCCGCTCCCGCTCGGGACCGGGGAGCTGTTTTTT | CASSPLPLGTGELFF
TRBJ1-4 | . | TRBV5-1 | . | TGCGCCAGCAGCCTCGCACAGTCAACTAATGAAAAACTGTTTTTT | CASSLAQSTNEKLFF
TRBJ1-6 | . | TRBV10-2 | . | TGCGCCAGCAGTCAAAATTCACCCCTCCACTTT | CASSQNSPLHF
TRBJ1-5 | . | TRBV2 | . | TGTGCCAGCACCTCCAGTCTCAATCAGCCCCAGCATTTT | CASTSSLNQPQHF
TRBJ2-1 | . | TRBV6-6 | . | TGTGCCAGCACTTCTGGGGGCCGTCACAATGAGCAGTTCTTC | CASTSGGRHNEQFF
TRBJ1-1 | . | TRBV9 | . | TGTGCCAGCAGCGTGTCCGACTGGAACACTGAAGCTTTCTTT | CASSVSDWNTEAFF
TRBJ1-3 | TRBD1 | TRBV3-1/TRBV3-2 | medium-sized | TGTGCCAGCAGCCCCCTGGGACAGGGGGGAAACACCATATATTTT | CASSPLGQGGNTIYF
TRBJ2-7 | TRBD1 | TRBV29-1 | . | TGCAGCGTGAGCCCGGGACAGACCTACGAGCAGTACTTC | CSVSPGQTYEQYF
TRBJ2-3 | . | TRBV1 | . | TGCACCAGCAGCGCGGGCAGACTAGCGGGAGGCCCAGATACGCAGTATTTT | CTSSAGRLAGGPDTQYF
TRBJ2-2 | . | TRBV5-4 | . | TGTGCCAGCAGCCCTACGGGGGGCACGAACACCGGGGAGCTGTTTTTT | CASSPTGGTNTGELFF
TRBJ2-3 | TRBD2 | TRBV29-1 | . | TGCAGCGCCGTACGCGGGGGGGCCCTAGATACGCAGTATTTT | CSAVRGGALDTQYF
TRBJ2-7 | . | TRBV19 | . | TGTGCCAGTAGTATAGGAGGGTACTACGAGCAGTACTTC | CASSIGGYYEQYF
TRBJ2-2 | . | TRBV19 | . | TGTGCCAGTAGTATCAGGGGAGCCGGGGAGCTGTTTTTT | CASSIRGAGELFF